The T cell receptor beta chain under discussion was sequenced for a study of T cells in localized non-small cell lung cancer. Concerning this clone: Its antigen remains unknown.

Study-level findings and limits: Higher adjacent-lung clonality was associated with shorter survival. Tumor showed lower T cell clonality than uninvolved adjacent lung, where it was highest. Among the top 100 tumor clones, a median approximately 60 appeared in adjacent lung.

Generated by immunoSEQ multiplex PCR, the TCRdb table keeps only in-frame clones and is missing some. The table has 55,000 or so clones, around 81% seen once; the top ten hold roughly 4%. Germline CDR1 GTSNPN, CDR2 SVGIG (reference sequence). With V trimmed by 2 bases and J by 7 bases, 9 bases remained unmatched. This CDR3 comprises 15 residues. The TCR was taken from a woman aged 40-69 years with stage II lung adenocarcinoma. Specimen: PBMCs, collected before any cancer treatment. The chain joins TRBV30 to TRBJ1-5; the match to TRBD1 covers 9 bases. The chain's CDR3 is CAWSNWGDRAQPQHF. DNA for the CDR3: TGTGCCTGGAGTAACTGGGGGGACAGGGCCCAGCCCCAGCATTTT. Full variable domain (missing parts from reference TRBV30 and TRBJ1-5): SQTIHQWPATLVQPVGSPLSLECTVEGTSNPNLYWYRQAAGRGLQLLFYSVGIGQISSEVPQNLSASRPQDRQFILSSKKLLLSDSGFYLCAWSNWGDRAQPQHFGDGTRLSIL.